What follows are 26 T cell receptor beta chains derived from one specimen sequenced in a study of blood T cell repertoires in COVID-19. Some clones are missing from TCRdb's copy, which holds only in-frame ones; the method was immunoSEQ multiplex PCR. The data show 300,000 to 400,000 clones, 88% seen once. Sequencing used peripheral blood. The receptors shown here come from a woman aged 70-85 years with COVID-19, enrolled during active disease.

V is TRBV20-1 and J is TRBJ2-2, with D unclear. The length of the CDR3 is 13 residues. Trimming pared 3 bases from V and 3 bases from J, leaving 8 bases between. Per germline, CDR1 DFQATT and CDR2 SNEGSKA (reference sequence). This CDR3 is CSASWPYTGELFF. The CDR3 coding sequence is TGCAGTGCTAGTTGGCCCTACACCGGGGAGCTGTTTTTT.

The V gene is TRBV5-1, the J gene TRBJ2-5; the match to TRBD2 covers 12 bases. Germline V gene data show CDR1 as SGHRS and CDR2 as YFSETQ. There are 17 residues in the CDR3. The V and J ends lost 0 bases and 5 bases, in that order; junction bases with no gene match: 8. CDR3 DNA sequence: TGCGCCAGCAGCTTGGATGCCCTAGCGGGGGGGGTGGAGACCCAGTACTTC. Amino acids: CASSLDALAGGVETQYF. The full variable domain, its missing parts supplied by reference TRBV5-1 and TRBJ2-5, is KAGVTQTPRYLIKTRGQQVTLSCSPISGHRSVSWYQQTPGQGLQFLFEYFSETQRNKGNFPGRFSGRQFSNSRSEMNVSTLELGDSALYLCASSLDALAGGVETQYFGPGTRLLVL.

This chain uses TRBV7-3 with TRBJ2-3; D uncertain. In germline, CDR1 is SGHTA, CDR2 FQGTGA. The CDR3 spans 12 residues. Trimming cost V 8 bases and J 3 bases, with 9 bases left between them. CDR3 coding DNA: TGTGCCAGCCGAGGCGGAACAGATACGCAGTATTTT. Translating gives CASRGGTDTQYF.

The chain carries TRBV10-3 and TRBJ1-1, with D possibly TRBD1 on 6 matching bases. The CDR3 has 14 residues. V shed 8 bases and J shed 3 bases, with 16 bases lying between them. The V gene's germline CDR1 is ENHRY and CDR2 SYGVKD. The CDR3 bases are TGTGCCATCTTCCCCGAGGGGGGGGACACTGAAGCTTTCTTT. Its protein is CAIFPEGGDTEAFF.

The CDR3 sequence: CASSLTRAGGDNEQFF. The CDR3 nucleotides read TGTGCCAGCAGCTTAACTAGGGCAGGGGGAGACAATGAGCAGTTCTTC. This chain uses TRBV7-6 with TRBJ2-1, with 7 bases that match TRBD1. CDR1 and CDR2 from the germline V gene are SGHVS and FNYEAQ. Trimming cost V 2 bases and J 5 bases; bases outside gene matches: 9. The CDR3 has 16 amino acids. Filled out from reference TRBV7-6 and TRBJ2-1, the complete variable domain reads GAGVSQSPRYKVTKRGQDVALRCDPISGHVSLYWYRQALGQGPEFLTYFNYEAQQDKSGLPNDRFSAERPEGSISTLTIQRTEQRDSAMYRCASSLTRAGGDNEQFFGPGTRLTVL.

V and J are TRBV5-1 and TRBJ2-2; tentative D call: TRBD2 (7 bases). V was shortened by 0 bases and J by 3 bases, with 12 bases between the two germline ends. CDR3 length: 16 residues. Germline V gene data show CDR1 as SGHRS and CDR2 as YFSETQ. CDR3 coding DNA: TGCGCCAGCAGCTTGGTGGGGGGGCGCGACACCGGGGAGCTGTTTTTT. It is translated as CASSLVGGRDTGELFF.

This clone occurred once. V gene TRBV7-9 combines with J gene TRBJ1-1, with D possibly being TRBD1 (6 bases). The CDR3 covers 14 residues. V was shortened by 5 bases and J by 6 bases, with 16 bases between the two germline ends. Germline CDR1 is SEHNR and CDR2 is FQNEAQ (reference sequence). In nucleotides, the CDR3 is TGTGCCAGCAGCATTCTTACAGGGTCGCCTGAAGCTTTCTTT. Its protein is CASSILTGSPEAFF.

CDR3 protein: CASSPQGAWGYTF. The CDR3 nucleotides read TGTGCCAGCAGCCCACAGGGGGCTTGGGGCTACACCTTC. The V and J genes are TRBV6-6 and TRBJ1-2, with 9 nucleotides matching TRBD1. V shed 6 bases and J 8 bases; nucleotides not matched to a gene: 7. Germline CDR1 reads MNHNY; CDR2 reads SVGAGI (reference sequence). CDR3 length: 13 amino acids.

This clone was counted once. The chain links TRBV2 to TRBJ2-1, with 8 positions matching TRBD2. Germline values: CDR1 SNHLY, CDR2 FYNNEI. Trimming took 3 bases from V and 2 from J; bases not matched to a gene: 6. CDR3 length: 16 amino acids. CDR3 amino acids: CASSDLAGNTYNEQFF. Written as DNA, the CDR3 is TGTGCCAGCAGTGACTTAGCGGGGAATACCTACAATGAGCAGTTCTTC.

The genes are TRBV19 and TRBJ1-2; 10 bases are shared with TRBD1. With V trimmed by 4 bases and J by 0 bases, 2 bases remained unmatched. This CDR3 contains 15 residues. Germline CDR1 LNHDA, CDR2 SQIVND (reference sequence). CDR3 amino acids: CASSTGTGANYGYTF. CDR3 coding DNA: TGTGCCAGTAGTACAGGGACAGGGGCTAACTATGGCTACACCTTC.

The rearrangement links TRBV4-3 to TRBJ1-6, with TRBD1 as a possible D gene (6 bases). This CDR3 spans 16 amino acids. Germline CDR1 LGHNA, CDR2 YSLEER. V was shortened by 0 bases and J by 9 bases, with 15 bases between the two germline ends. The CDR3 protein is CASSQDRTLGASPLHF. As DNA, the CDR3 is TGCGCCAGCAGCCAAGATCGAACATTGGGGGCTTCACCCCTCCACTTT.

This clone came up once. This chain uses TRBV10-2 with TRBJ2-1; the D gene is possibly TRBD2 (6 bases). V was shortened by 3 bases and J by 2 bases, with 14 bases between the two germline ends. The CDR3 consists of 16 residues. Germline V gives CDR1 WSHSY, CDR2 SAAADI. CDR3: CASSDTGGETYNEQFF. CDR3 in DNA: TGCGCCAGCAGTGATACCGGGGGTGAGACCTACAATGAGCAGTTCTTC.

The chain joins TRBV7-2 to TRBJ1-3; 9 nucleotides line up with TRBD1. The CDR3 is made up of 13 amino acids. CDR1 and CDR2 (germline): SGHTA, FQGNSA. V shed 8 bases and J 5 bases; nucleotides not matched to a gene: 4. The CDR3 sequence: CASGDRVRNTIYF. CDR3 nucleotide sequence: TGTGCCAGCGGGGACAGGGTACGAAACACCATATATTTT.

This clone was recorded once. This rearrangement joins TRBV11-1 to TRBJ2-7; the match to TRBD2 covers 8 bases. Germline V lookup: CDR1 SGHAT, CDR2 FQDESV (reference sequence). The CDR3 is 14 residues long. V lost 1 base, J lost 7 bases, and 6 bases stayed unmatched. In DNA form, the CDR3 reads TGTGCCAGCAGCTTAGAGGGACTAGTGCGTGAGCAGTACTTC. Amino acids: CASSLEGLVREQYF.

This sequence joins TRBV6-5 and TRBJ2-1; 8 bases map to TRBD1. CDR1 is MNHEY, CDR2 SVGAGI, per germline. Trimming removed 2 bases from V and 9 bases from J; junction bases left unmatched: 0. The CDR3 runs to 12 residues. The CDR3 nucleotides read TGTGCCAGCAGTTACACAGGGGGTGAGCAGTTCTTC. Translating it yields CASSYTGGEQFF.

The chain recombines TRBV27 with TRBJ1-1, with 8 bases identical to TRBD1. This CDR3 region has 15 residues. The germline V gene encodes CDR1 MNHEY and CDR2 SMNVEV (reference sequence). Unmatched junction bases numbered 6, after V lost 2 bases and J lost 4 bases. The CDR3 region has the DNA TGTGCCAGCAGTTTACCTGGACAGGGTGTCACTGAAGCTTTCTTT. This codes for CASSLPGQGVTEAFF.

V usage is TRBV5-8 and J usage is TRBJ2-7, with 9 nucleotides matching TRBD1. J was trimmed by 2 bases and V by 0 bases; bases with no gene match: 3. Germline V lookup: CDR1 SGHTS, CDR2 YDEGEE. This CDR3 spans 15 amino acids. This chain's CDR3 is CASSLGGQGPYEQYF. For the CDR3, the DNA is TGTGCCAGCAGCTTGGGGGGACAGGGTCCCTACGAGCAGTACTTC. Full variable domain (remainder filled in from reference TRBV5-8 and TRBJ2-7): EAGVTQSPTHLIKTRGQQATLRCSPISGHTSVYWYQQALGLGLQFLLWYDEGEERNRGNFPPRFSGRQFPNYSSELNVNALELEDSALYLCASSLGGQGPYEQYFGPGTRLTVT.

CDR3 in DNA: TGTGCCAGCAGTTTGCGCGGATTTTACTACGAGCAGTACTTC. This gives the protein CASSLRGFYYEQYF. This chain links TRBV27 with TRBJ2-7; no clear D gene. From germline, CDR1 is MNHEY and CDR2 SMNVEV (reference sequence). The CDR3 sequence is 14 residues long. V was trimmed by 3 bases and J by 3 bases, leaving 12 bases between them.

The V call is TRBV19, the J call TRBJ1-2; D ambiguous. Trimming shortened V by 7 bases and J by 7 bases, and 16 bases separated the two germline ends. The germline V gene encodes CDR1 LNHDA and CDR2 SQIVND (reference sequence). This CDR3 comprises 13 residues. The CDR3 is CASKEAGKPGYTF. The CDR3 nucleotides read TGTGCCAGTAAAGAAGCGGGGAAACCTGGCTACACCTTC.

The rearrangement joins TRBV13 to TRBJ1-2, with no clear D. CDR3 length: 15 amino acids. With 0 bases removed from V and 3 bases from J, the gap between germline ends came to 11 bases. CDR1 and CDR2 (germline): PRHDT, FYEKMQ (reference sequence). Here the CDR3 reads CASSLGGSVDYGYTF. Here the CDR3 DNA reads TGTGCCAGCAGCTTAGGCGGGTCCGTCGACTATGGCTACACCTTC.

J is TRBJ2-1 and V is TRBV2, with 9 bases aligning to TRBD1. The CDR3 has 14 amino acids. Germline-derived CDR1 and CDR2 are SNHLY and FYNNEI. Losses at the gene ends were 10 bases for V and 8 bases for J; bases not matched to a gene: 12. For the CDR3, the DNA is TGTGCCAACGGCCGGGACAGGGCATCGGATGAGCAGTTCTTC. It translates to CANGRDRASDEQFF.

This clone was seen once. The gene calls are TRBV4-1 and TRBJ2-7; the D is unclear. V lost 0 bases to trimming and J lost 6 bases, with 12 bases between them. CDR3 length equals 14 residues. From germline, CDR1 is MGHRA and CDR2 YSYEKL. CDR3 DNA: TGCGCCAGCAGCCAAGAACTCGGGTGGTCCGAGCAGTACTTC. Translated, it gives CASSQELGWSEQYF.

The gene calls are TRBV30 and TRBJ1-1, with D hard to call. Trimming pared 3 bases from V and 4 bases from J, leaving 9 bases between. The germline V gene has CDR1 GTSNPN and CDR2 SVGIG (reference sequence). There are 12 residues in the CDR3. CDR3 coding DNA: TGTGCCTGGAGCCCGTATCCCACTGAAGCTTTCTTT. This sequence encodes CAWSPYPTEAFF.

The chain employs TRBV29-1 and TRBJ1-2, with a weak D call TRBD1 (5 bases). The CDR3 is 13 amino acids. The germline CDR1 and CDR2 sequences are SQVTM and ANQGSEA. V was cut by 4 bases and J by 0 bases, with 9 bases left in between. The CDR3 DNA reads TGCAGCGTTGTGGGGGGGTCTAACTATGGCTACACCTTC. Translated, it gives CSVVGGSNYGYTF.

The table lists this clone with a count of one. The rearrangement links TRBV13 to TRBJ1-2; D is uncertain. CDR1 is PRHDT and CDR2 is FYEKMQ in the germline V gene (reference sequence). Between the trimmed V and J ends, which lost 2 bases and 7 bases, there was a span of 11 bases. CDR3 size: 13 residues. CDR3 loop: CASSLRGGSGYTF. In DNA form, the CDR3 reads TGTGCCAGCAGCTTACGAGGAGGATCTGGCTACACCTTC.

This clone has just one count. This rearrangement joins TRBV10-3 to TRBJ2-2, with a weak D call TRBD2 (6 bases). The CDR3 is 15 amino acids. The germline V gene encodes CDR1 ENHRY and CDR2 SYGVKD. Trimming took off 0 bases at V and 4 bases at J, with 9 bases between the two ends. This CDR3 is CAISESREATGELFF. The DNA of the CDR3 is TGTGCCATCAGTGAGTCAAGGGAGGCCACCGGGGAGCTGTTTTTT.